The entry below describes one TCR beta chain. The antigen is undetermined. The conserved final phenylalanine or tryptophan is absent from the CDR3, which likely points to a read error. The sample comes from a study of graft-versus-host responses after intestinal transplantation. Clones were read by immunoSEQ multiplex PCR, and TCRdb kept only the in-frame ones, dropping some. There are some 90,000 clones in the sample; roughly 80% occur only once, and 0.65% to 0.95% lies in the top ten. This sample comprised unstimulated CD4+ T cells sorted from spleen or lymph node cells, obtained before intestinal transplant. The clonotype originates from a human donor who received an intestinal transplant.

CDR3 region: CASGLVLDREATEAFL. DNA for the CDR3: TGTGCTAGTGGTTTGGTATTGGACAGGGAGGCCACTGAAGCTTTCCTT. This chain connects TRBV12-5 to TRBJ1-1; 8 bases match TRBD1. Germline lookup yields CDR1 LGHNT and CDR2 FRNRAP. V was pared by 0 bases and J by 4 bases, with 7 bases of the junction left unmatched. The CDR3 loop spans 16 amino acids.